These T cell receptor beta chains were read from a single sample in a study of monozygotic twins with inflammatory bowel disease. Using the 5' RACE reads, TCRdb records one entry per CDR3 protein without DNA. Its clone listing holds some 100,000 distinct CDR3 sequences. Material for sequencing was blood. The receptors here all came from a human donor with ulcerative colitis or Crohn's disease, or a healthy co-twin of an affected twin (not recorded which). CDR3s include the opening cysteine and the closing phenylalanine or tryptophan. Each record gives: J gene, V gene, CDR3 protein.

>TRBJ2-1|TRBV27
CASSFSALGDEQFF
>TRBJ1-2|TRBV27
CASSASSGGRGYTF
>TRBJ2-5|TRBV5-1
CASSLGNNQETQYF
>TRBJ1-1|TRBV7-9
CASSYRVSTEAFF
>TRBJ1-1|TRBV5-1
CASSLPNTEAFF
>TRBJ2-2|TRBV29-1
CSGTGTSNTGELFF
>TRBJ2-7|TRBV5-1
CASSFGGDSYEQYF
>TRBJ2-2|TRBV5-1
CASSDPTGGETGELFF
>TRBJ1-1|TRBV12-3/TRBV12-4
CASRRQFNTEAFF
>TRBJ2-5|TRBV5-1
CASSFLAEQETQYF
>TRBJ2-7|TRBV2
CATSSRSYEQYF
>TRBJ2-1|TRBV12-3/TRBV12-4
CASEGQGSNEQFF
>TRBJ1-1|TRBV4-1
CASSQWTDDTEAFF
>TRBJ2-3|TRBV18
CASSPGGILSTDTQYF
>TRBJ2-2|TRBV20-1
CSAADRGTTGELFF
>TRBJ1-1|TRBV6-2/TRBV6-3
CASSITSVNTEAFF
>TRBJ1-1|TRBV10-3
CAISDRSEAFF
>TRBJ2-2|TRBV7-2
CASSFFPDETNTGELFF
>TRBJ2-7|TRBV5-4
CASSLGELSYEQYF
>TRBJ2-1|TRBV14
CASSQVGWGEQFF
>TRBJ1-5|TRBV27
CASSLSRAGQPQHF
>TRBJ2-1|TRBV6-5
CASSYSILAGRNEQFF
>TRBJ1-2|TRBV7-2
CASSFPGTVYGYTF
>TRBJ1-1|TRBV6-6
CASSYTGAEAFF
>TRBJ2-7|TRBV4-1
CASSQGQTTTYEQYF
>TRBJ2-7|TRBV20-1
CSARTGFQLVHEQYF
>TRBJ1-5|TRBV2
CASSVEGNQPQHF
>TRBJ2-2|TRBV7-2
CASSLASHPNTGELFF
>TRBJ2-2|TRBV5-1
CASSPGLGTGELFF
>TRBJ1-2|TRBV7-9
CASSDRAGYTF
>TRBJ1-1|TRBV18
CASSPTGHPGGTNTEAFF
>TRBJ2-2|TRBV7-7
CASSLLGFGTGELFF
>TRBJ1-5|TRBV10-3
CAIRAGVNQPQHF
>TRBJ1-2|TRBV5-1
CASSPRGPNYGYTF
>TRBJ1-1|TRBV12-3/TRBV12-4
CASSFIQGGEAFF
>TRBJ2-7|TRBV20-1
CSATIFRDAVYEQYF
>TRBJ2-1|TRBV5-1
CASSLEPGANEQFF
>TRBJ2-4|TRBV27
CASSLSVGTSGVNIQYF
>TRBJ2-5|TRBV2
CASSGDREGGETQYF
>TRBJ2-7|TRBV24-1
CATSGGKGSRNYEQYF
>TRBJ1-4|TRBV5-1
CASNQGLGEKLFF
>TRBJ1-2|TRBV7-2
CASSLARGQGDYGYTF
>TRBJ1-5|TRBV29-1
CSVQGSGDGQPQHF
>TRBJ2-3|TRBV5-6
CASSSSRRALNTDTQYF
>TRBJ2-5|TRBV5-1
CASSLELLETQYF
>TRBJ1-5|TRBV5-5
CASSSTGGDSNQPQHF
>TRBJ2-6|TRBV12-3/TRBV12-4
CASSPGRQGVSSGANVLTF